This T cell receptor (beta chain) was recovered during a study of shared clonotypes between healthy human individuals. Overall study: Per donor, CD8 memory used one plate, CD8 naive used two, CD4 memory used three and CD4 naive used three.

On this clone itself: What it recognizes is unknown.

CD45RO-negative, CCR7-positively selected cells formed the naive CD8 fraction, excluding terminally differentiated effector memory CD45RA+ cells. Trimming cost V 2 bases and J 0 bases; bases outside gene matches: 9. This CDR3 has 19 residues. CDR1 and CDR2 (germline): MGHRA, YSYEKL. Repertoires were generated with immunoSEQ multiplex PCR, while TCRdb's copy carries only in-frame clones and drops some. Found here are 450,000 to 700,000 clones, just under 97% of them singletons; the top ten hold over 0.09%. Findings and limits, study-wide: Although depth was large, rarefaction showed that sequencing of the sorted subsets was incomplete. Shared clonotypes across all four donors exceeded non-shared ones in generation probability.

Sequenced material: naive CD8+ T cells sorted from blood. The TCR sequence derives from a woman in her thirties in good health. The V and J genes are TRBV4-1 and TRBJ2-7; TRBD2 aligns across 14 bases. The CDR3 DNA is TGCGCCAGCAGCCAAATACGGACTAGCGGGAGGACGACCTCCTACGAGCAGTACTTC. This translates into CASSQIRTSGRTTSYEQYF.